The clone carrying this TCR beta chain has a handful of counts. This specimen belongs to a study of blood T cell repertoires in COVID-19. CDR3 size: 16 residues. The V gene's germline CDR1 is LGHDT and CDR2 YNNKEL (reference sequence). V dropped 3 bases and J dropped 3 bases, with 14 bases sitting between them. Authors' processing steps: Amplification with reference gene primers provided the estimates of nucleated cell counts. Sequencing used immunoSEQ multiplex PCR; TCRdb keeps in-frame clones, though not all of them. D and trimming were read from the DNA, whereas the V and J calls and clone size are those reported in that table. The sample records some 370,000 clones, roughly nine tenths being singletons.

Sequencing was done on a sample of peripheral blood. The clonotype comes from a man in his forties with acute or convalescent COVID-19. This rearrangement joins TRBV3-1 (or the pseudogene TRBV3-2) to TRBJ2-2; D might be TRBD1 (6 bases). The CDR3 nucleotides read TGTGCCAGCAGCCACAGGGGTTTTCGGGACACCGGGGAGCTGTTTTTT. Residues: CASSHRGFRDTGELFF.